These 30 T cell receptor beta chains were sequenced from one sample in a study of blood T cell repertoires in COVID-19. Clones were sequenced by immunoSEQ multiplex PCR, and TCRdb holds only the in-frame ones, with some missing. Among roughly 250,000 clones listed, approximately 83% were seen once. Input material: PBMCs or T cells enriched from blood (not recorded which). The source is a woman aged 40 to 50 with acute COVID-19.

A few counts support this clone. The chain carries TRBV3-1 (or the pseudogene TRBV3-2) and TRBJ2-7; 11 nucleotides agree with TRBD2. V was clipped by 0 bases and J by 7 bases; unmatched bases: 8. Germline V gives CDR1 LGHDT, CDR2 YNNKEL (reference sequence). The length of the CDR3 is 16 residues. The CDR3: CASSQDVAGGTIEQYF. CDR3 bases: TGTGCCAGCAGCCAAGACGTAGCGGGGGGGACTATAGAGCAGTACTTC.

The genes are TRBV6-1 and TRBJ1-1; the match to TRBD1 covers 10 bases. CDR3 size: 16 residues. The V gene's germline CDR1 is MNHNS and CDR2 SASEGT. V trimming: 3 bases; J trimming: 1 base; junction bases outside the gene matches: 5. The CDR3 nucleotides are TGTGCCAGCAGTGAGCGGACAGGGGGACGGAACACTGAAGCTTTCTTT. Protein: CASSERTGGRNTEAFF.

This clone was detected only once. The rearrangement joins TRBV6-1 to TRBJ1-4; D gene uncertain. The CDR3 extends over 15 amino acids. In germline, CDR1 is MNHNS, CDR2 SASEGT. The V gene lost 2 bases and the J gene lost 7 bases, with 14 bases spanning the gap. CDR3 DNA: TGTGCCAGCAGTGAAACTATAGGAACGGGTGAAAAACTGTTTTTT. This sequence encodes CASSETIGTGEKLFF.

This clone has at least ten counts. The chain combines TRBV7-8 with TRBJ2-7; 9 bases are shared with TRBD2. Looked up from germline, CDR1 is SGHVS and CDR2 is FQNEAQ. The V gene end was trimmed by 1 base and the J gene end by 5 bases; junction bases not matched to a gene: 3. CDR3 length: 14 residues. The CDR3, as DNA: TGTGCCAGCAGCTTAGGCGGGAGGGAGGACGAGCAGTACTTC. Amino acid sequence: CASSLGGREDEQYF.

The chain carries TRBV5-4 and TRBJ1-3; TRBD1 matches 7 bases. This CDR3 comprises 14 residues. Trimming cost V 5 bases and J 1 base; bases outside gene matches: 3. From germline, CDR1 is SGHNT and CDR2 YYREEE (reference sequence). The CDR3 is CASSQTGSGNTIYF. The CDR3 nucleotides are TGTGCCAGCAGTCAGACAGGGTCTGGAAACACCATATATTTT.

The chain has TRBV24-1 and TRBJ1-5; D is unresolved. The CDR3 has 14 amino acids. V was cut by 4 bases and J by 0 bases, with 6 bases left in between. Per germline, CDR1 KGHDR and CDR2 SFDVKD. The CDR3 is CATSEAGSNQPQHF. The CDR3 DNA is TGTGCCACCAGTGAAGCAGGTAGCAATCAGCCCCAGCATTTT.

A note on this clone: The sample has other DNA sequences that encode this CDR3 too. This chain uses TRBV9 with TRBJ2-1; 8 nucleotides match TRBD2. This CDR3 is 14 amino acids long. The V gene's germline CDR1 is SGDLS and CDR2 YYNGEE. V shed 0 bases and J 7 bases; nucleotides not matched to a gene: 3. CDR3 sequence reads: CASSVGTSHNEQFF. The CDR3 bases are TGTGCCAGCAGCGTAGGGACTAGCCATAATGAGCAGTTCTTC.

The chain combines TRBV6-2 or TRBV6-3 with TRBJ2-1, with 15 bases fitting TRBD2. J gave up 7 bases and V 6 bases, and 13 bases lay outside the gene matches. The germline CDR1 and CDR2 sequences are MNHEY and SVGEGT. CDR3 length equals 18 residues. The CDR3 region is CASSPGLAGGRLFNEQFF. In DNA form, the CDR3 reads TGTGCCAGCAGCCCCGGACTAGCGGGAGGGCGATTATTTAATGAGCAGTTCTTC.

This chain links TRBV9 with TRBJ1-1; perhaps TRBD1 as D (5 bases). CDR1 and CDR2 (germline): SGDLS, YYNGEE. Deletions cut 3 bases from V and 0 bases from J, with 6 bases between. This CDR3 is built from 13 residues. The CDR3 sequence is CASSGGVNTEAFF. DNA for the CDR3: TGTGCCAGCAGCGGGGGGGTGAACACTGAAGCTTTCTTT. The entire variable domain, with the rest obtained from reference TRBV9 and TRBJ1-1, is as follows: DSGVTQTPKHLITATGQRVTLRCSPRSGDLSVYWYQQSLDQGLQFLIQYYNGEERAKGNILERFSAQQFPDLHSELNLSSLELGDSALYFCASSGGVNTEAFFGQGTRLTVV.

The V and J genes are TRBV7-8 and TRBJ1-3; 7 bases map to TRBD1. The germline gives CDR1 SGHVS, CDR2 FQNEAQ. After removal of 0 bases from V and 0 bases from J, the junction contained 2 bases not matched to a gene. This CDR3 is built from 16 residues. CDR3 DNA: TGTGCCAGCAGCTTAGCACAGGGGTCCTCTGGAAACACCATATATTTT. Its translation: CASSLAQGSSGNTIYF. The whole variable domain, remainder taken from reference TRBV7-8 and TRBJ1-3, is GAGVSQSPRYKVAKRGQDVALRCDPISGHVSLFWYQQALGQGPEFLTYFQNEAQLDKSGLPSDRFFAERPEGSVSTLKIQRTQQEDSAVYLCASSLAQGSSGNTIYFGEGSWLTVV.

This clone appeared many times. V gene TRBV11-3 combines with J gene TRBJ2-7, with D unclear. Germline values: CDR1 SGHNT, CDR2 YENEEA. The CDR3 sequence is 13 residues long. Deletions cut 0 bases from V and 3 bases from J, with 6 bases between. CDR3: CASSLEAIYEQYF. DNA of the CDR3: TGTGCCAGCAGCTTAGAAGCTATCTACGAGCAGTACTTC.

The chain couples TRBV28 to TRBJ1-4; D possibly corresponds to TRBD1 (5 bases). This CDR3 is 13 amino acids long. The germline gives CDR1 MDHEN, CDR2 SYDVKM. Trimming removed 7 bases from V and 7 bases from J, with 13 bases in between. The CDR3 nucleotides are TGTGCCAGCACCGCGACAGACGCTGAAAAACTGTTTTTT. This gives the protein CASTATDAEKLFF.

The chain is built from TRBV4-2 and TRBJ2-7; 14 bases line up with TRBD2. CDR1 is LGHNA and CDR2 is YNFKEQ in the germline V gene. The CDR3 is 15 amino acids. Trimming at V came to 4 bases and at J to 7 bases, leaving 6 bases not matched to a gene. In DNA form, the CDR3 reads TGTGCCAGCAGCCTAACGCGGACTAGCGGGAGGGAGCAGTACTTC. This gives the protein CASSLTRTSGREQYF.

For the CDR3, the DNA is TGTGCCAGCAGCGTAGGAGGGGGGGATATTTACGAGCAGTACTTC. It encodes CASSVGGGDIYEQYF. This sequence joins TRBV9 and TRBJ2-7; D possibly corresponds to TRBD2 (7 bases). Germline values: CDR1 SGDLS, CDR2 YYNGEE. Deletions cut 0 bases from V and 4 bases from J, with 14 bases between. The CDR3 runs 15 residues.

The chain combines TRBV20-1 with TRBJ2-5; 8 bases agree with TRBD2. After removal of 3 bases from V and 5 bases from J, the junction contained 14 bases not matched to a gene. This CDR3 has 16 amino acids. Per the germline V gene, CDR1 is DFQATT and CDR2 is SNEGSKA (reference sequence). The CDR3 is CSASSLAGNVLETQYF. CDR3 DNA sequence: TGCAGTGCTAGTTCTCTAGCGGGTAATGTCCTTGAGACCCAGTACTTC.

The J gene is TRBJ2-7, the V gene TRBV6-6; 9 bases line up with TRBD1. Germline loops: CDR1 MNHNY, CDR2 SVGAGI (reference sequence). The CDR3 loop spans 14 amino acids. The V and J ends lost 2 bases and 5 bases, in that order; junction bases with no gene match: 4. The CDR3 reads CASSYPGTGNEQYF. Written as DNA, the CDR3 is TGTGCCAGCAGTTACCCCGGGACAGGGAACGAGCAGTACTTC.

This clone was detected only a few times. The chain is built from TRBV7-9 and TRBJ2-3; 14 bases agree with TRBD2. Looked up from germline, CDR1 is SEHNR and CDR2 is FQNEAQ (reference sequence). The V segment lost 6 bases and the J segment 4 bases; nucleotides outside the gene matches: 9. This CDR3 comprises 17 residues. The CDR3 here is CASSFRLAGGRADTQYF. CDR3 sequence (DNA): TGTGCCAGCAGTTTTCGACTAGCGGGAGGGCGCGCAGATACGCAGTATTTT.

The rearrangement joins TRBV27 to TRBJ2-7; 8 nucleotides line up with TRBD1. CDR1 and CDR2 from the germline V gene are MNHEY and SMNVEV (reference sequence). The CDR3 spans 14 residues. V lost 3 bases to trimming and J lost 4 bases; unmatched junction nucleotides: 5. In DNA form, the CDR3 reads TGTGCCAGCAGTTTCGCAGGGGGCGCGTACGAGCAGTACTTC. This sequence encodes CASSFAGGAYEQYF.

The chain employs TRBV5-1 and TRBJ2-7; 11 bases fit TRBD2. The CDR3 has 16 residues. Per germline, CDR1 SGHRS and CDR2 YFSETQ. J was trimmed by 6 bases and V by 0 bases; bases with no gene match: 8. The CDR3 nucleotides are TGCGCCAGCAGCTTGGTCCTAGCGGGAGGTTTGGCCGAGCAGTACTTC. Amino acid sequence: CASSLVLAGGLAEQYF.

The CDR3 loop reads CASSLAGIEAFF. CDR3 DNA sequence: TGTGCCAGCAGCTTAGCGGGCATTGAAGCTTTCTTT. The rearrangement joins TRBV7-8 to TRBJ1-1; no firm D call. CDR1 and CDR2 from the germline V gene are SGHVS and FQNEAQ. Trimming removed 0 bases at V and 7 bases at J, with 6 bases between. The CDR3 spans 12 residues.

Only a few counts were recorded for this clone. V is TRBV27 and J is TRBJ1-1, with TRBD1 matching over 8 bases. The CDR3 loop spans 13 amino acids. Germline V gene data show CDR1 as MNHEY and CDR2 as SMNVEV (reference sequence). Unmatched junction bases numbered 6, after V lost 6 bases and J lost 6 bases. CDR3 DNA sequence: TGTGCCAGCAGCCTTGACAGGGGCGCTGAAGCTTTCTTT. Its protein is CASSLDRGAEAFF.

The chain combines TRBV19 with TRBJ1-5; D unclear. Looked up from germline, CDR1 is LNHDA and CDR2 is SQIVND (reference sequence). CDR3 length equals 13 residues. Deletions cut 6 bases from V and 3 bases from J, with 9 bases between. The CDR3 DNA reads TGTGCCAGTAGGTCAGGTATCAATCAGCCCCAGCATTTT. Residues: CASRSGINQPQHF. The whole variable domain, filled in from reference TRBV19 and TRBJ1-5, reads DGGITQSPKYLFRKEGQNVTLSCEQNLNHDAMYWYRQDPGQGLRLIYYSQIVNDFQKGDIAEGYSVSREKKESFPLTVTSAQKNPTAFYLCASRSGINQPQHFGDGTRLSIL.

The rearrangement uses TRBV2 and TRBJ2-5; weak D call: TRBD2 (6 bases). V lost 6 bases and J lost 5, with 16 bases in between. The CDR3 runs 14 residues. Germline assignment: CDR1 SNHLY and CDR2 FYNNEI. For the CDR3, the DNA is TGTGCCAGCAGCGGACGGACTAAGGTCGAGACCCAGTACTTC. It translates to CASSGRTKVETQYF.

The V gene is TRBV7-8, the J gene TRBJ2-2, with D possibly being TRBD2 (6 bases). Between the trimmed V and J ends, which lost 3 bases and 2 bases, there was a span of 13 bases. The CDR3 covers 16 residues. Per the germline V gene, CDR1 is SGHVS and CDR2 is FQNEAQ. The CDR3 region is CASSFPLGLNTGELFF. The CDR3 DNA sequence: TGTGCCAGCAGCTTCCCGCTCGGACTAAACACCGGGGAGCTGTTTTTT.

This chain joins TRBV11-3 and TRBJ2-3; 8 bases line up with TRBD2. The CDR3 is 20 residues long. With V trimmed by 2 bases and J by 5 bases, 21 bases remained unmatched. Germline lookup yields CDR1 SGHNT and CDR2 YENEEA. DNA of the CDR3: TGTGCCAGCAGCTTACAGAGGTTTGCGGGTCTAGCGGGCTGGGTAGATACGCAGTATTTT. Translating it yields CASSLQRFAGLAGWVDTQYF.

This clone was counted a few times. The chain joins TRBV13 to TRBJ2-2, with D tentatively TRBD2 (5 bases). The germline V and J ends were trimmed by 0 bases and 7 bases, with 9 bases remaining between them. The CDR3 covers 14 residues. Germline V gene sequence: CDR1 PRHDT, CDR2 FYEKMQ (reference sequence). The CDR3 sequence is CASSLGLVIGELFF. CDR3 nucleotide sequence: TGTGCCAGCAGCTTAGGACTAGTCATCGGGGAGCTGTTTTTT.

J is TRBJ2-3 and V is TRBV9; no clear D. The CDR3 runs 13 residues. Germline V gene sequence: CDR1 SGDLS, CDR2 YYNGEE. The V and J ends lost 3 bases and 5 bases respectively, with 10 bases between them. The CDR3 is CASSAPTQDTQYF. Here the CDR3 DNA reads TGTGCCAGCAGCGCTCCCACTCAAGATACGCAGTATTTT. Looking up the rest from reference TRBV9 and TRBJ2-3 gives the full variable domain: DSGVTQTPKHLITATGQRVTLRCSPRSGDLSVYWYQQSLDQGLQFLIQYYNGEERAKGNILERFSAQQFPDLHSELNLSSLELGDSALYFCASSAPTQDTQYFGPGTRLTVL.

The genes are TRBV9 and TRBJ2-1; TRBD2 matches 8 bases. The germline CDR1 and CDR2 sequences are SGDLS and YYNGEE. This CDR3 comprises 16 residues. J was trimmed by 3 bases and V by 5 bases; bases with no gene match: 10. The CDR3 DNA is TGTGCCAGCAGTCCCCCGGAGCGGGAGAGCTACAATGAGCAGTTCTTC. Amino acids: CASSPPERESYNEQFF.

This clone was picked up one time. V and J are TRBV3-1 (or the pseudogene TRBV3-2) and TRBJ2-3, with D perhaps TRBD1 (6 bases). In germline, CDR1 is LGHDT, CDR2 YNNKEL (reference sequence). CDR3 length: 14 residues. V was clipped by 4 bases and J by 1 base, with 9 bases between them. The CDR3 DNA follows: TGTGCCAGCAGCCCTCGACAGGGCACAGATACGCAGTATTTT. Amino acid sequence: CASSPRQGTDTQYF.

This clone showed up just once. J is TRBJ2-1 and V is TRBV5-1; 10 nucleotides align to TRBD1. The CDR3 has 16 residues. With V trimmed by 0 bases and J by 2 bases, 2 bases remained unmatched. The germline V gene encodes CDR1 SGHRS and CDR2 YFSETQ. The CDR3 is CASSLGGTGAYNEQFF. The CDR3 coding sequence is TGCGCCAGCAGCTTGGGAGGGACAGGGGCCTACAATGAGCAGTTCTTC. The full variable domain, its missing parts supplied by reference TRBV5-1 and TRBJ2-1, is KAGVTQTPRYLIKTRGQQVTLSCSPISGHRSVSWYQQTPGQGLQFLFEYFSETQRNKGNFPGRFSGRQFSNSRSEMNVSTLELGDSALYLCASSLGGTGAYNEQFFGPGTRLTVL.